This entry lists 15 T cell receptor beta chains sequenced from one sample in a study of shared clonotypes between healthy human individuals. Method: immunoSEQ multiplex PCR; TCRdb's copy keeps in-frame clones and lacks some. The data show about 2,500,000 clones, roughly nine tenths seen once. The material sequenced was naive CD4+ T cells sorted from blood. The subset was: CD45RA+ positively selected. The receptor source for this set is a man between 18 and 29 years old in good health.

CDR3 in DNA: TGTGCCAGCAGCAGGGGAACGAGTACTTCACCCCTCCACTTT. Protein sequence: CASSRGTSTSPLHF. The chain is built from TRBV27 and TRBJ1-6; tentatively, D is TRBD1 (6 bases). The V end was cut by 6 bases, the J end by 9 bases, with 15 bases between. The CDR3 contains 14 residues. The germline V gene has CDR1 MNHEY and CDR2 SMNVEV (reference sequence).

The chain joins TRBV5-6 to TRBJ2-5; 7 bases fit TRBD2. Per the germline V gene, CDR1 is SGHDT and CDR2 is YYEEEE. This CDR3 is built from 14 residues. Unmatched junction bases numbered 7, after V lost 0 bases and J lost 8 bases. The CDR3 region is CASSLERGVVTQYF. The DNA for the CDR3 is TGTGCCAGCAGCTTGGAGCGGGGAGTGGTAACCCAGTACTTC.

In nucleotides, the CDR3 is TGTGCCAGCAGCACGCAACAGAGCAATGAGCAGTTCTTC. It encodes CASSTQQSNEQFF. The chain employs TRBV5-8 and TRBJ2-1; unclear D gene. The V gene's germline CDR1 is SGHTS and CDR2 YDEGEE. V was cut by 4 bases and J by 6 bases, with 11 bases left in between. CDR3 length: 13 residues.

This clone was detected once. The chain uses TRBV11-3 and TRBJ2-5; no clear D. Per the germline V gene, CDR1 is SGHNT and CDR2 is YENEEA. With 4 bases removed from V and 5 bases from J, the gap between germline ends came to 11 bases. The CDR3 runs to 13 residues. The CDR3 region is CASSSLKSETQYF. As DNA, the CDR3 is TGTGCCAGCAGCTCACTAAAGTCCGAGACCCAGTACTTC.

The chain links TRBV10-3 to TRBJ1-2, with TRBD1 identical over 8 bases. With 2 bases clipped from V and 2 bases from J, the junction kept 4 bases outside the gene matches. The CDR3 consists of 15 residues. The germline V gene encodes CDR1 ENHRY and CDR2 SYGVKD. CDR3 coding DNA: TGTGCCATCAGTGAGGGGACAGGAGGGAACTATGGCTACACCTTC. It encodes CAISEGTGGNYGYTF.

The CDR3 DNA sequence: TGTGCCAGCAGTTACTCAGAGAATCAGCCCCAGCATTTT. This encodes CASSYSENQPQHF. V usage is TRBV6-6 and J usage is TRBJ1-5; D is uncertain. Germline CDR1 MNHNY, CDR2 SVGAGI (reference sequence). V was pared by 0 bases and J by 4 bases, with 4 bases between. The CDR3 is made up of 13 amino acids.

The genes are TRBV7-2 and TRBJ2-1; weak D call: TRBD2 (5 bases). The CDR3 spans 15 residues. The V end was cut by 4 bases, the J end by 8 bases, with 18 bases between. The germline V gene encodes CDR1 SGHTA and CDR2 FQGNSA. The CDR3 sequence: CASSSGVPVAHEQFF. CDR3 bases: TGTGCCAGCAGCTCCGGGGTGCCCGTGGCACATGAGCAGTTCTTC.

The chain couples TRBV5-4 to TRBJ2-1; 12 bases are shared with TRBD1. In germline, CDR1 is SGHNT, CDR2 YYREEE (reference sequence). J lost 7 bases, V lost 4 bases, and 6 bases had no gene match. This CDR3 has 15 residues. The CDR3 DNA reads as TGTGCCAGCAGCCCCGGGACAGGGGGCTTGAATGAGCAGTTCTTC. This encodes CASSPGTGGLNEQFF.

The rearrangement links TRBV25-1 to TRBJ2-7, with 10 bases fitting TRBD2. CDR3 length equals 15 residues. After removal of 5 bases from V and 6 bases from J, the junction contained 10 bases not matched to a gene. CDR1 is MGHDK, CDR2 SYGVNS, per germline. This CDR3 reads CASSPALAGDIEQYF. CDR3 coding DNA: TGTGCCAGCAGTCCAGCCCTAGCGGGAGATATCGAGCAGTACTTC.

The sample holds one count of this clone. The chain is built from TRBV5-4 and TRBJ2-5; the match to TRBD2 covers 11 bases. Trimming removed 7 bases from V and 1 base from J; junction bases left unmatched: 6. Germline V gene data show CDR1 as SGHNT and CDR2 as YYREEE (reference sequence). The CDR3 is made up of 15 amino acids. The DNA for the CDR3 is TGTGCCAGCCGTAGTAGCGGGAGGGTCCAAGAGACCCAGTACTTC. Its protein product is CASRSSGRVQETQYF.

The V and J genes are TRBV9 and TRBJ1-1, with TRBD1 as a possible D gene (6 bases). The CDR3 loop spans 16 amino acids. CDR1 is SGDLS and CDR2 is YYNGEE in the germline V gene. V lost 4 bases and J 5 bases, leaving 21 bases between the germline ends. The CDR3 DNA reads as TGTGCCAGCAGCACTCACGCGGGGGCCCCCTGGACTGAAGCTTTCTTT. It specifies CASSTHAGAPWTEAFF.

V usage is TRBV7-2 and J usage is TRBJ2-7; 9 bases are a match to TRBD2. Trimming removed 6 bases from V and 1 base from J; junction bases left unmatched: 7. The germline CDR1 and CDR2 sequences are SGHTA and FQGNSA. This CDR3 region has 15 residues. CDR3 sequence (DNA): TGTGCCAGCAGACGCCAGACTAGCGGATCCTACGAGCAGTACTTC. Protein sequence: CASRRQTSGSYEQYF.

With respect to this clone: The same CDR3 is also encoded by other DNA sequences in this sample. The chain has TRBV29-1 and TRBJ1-2; 11 bases are a match to TRBD1. The CDR3 loop spans 13 amino acids. Germline V lookup: CDR1 SQVTM, CDR2 ANQGSEA. V shed 4 bases and J 2 bases; nucleotides not matched to a gene: 0. CDR3 protein: CSVGDRGNYGYTF. CDR3 coding DNA: TGCAGCGTTGGGGACAGGGGGAACTATGGCTACACCTTC.

The chain combines TRBV18 with TRBJ2-7; D possibly corresponds to TRBD2 (6 bases). Per germline, CDR1 KGHSH and CDR2 LQKENI. Trimming left V 6 bases short and J 6 bases short, with 18 bases between. The CDR3 has 14 residues. Here the CDR3 reads CASSPGLPKSEQYF. The CDR3 nucleotides are TGTGCCAGCTCTCCGGGACTCCCCAAGAGCGAGCAGTACTTC. The whole variable domain, remainder taken from reference TRBV18 and TRBJ2-7, is NAGVMQNPRHLVRRRGQEARLRCSPMKGHSHVYWYRQLPEEGLKFMVYLQKENIIDESGMPKERFSAEFPKEGPSILRIQQVVRGDSAAYFCASSPGLPKSEQYFGPGTRLTVT.

J is TRBJ2-3 and V is TRBV2, with D uncertain. This CDR3 is built from 14 residues. With 8 bases removed from V and 2 bases from J, the gap between germline ends came to 14 bases. Germline CDR1 is SNHLY and CDR2 is FYNNEI. CDR3 loop: CASGPLRATDTQYF. The CDR3 bases are TGTGCCAGCGGCCCTCTAAGGGCCACAGATACGCAGTATTTT.